What follows are 21 T cell receptor beta chains derived from one specimen sequenced in a study of shared clonotypes between healthy human individuals. The data were produced by immunoSEQ multiplex PCR, yet TCRdb's version contains in-frame clones alone and is incomplete. Here the sample spans roughly 650,000 clones, about 96% being singletons. Only CD45RO-negative cells positively selected for CCR7 counted as naive CD8 cells, so terminally differentiated effector memory CD45RA+ cells were excluded. Sequencing was performed on naive CD8+ T cells sorted from blood. These TCRs come from a woman between 25 and 40 years old in good health.

This chain joins TRBV5-1 and TRBJ2-1; the match to TRBD2 covers 9 bases. This CDR3 contains 15 residues. With V trimmed by 0 bases and J by 6 bases, 4 bases remained unmatched. The germline V gene has CDR1 SGHRS and CDR2 YFSETQ. The CDR3 is CASSLGAGGGNEQFF. The CDR3 DNA is TGCGCCAGCAGCTTGGGAGCGGGAGGCGGCAATGAGCAGTTCTTC. The variable domain in full, with the rest retrieved from reference TRBV5-1 and TRBJ2-1, is KAGVTQTPRYLIKTRGQQVTLSCSPISGHRSVSWYQQTPGQGLQFLFEYFSETQRNKGNFPGRFSGRQFSNSRSEMNVSTLELGDSALYLCASSLGAGGGNEQFFGPGTRLTVL.

V is TRBV4-1 and J is TRBJ2-7; D may be TRBD2 (5 bases). Trimming stripped 4 bases from V and 7 bases from J, with 20 bases between. The germline CDR1 and CDR2 sequences are MGHRA and YSYEKL. CDR3 length equals 15 residues. In DNA, the CDR3 is TGCGCCAGCAGCCCCGGGGAGATTTCGTCCTTGGAGCAGTACTTC. Translated: CASSPGEISSLEQYF.

This clone was detected a few times. The chain joins TRBV7-2 to TRBJ2-3; 8 bases fit TRBD2. Unmatched junction bases numbered 5, after V lost 2 bases and J lost 4 bases. Germline V gene data show CDR1 as SGHTA and CDR2 as FQGNSA. This CDR3 has 15 residues. The chain's CDR3 is CASSLTSGPSDTQYF. The DNA for the CDR3 is TGTGCCAGCAGCTTAACTAGCGGTCCCTCAGATACGCAGTATTTT.

The rearrangement links TRBV9 to TRBJ1-1; the match to TRBD1 covers 7 bases. Trimming took 0 bases from V and 1 from J; bases not matched to a gene: 6. The CDR3 length is 16 residues. In germline, CDR1 is SGDLS, CDR2 YYNGEE. The DNA of the CDR3 is TGTGCCAGCAGCGTAGGGTGGGGACAGAGGAACACTGAAGCTTTCTTT. Translation gives CASSVGWGQRNTEAFF. Together with reference TRBV9 and TRBJ1-1, the CDR3 gives the full variable domain: DSGVTQTPKHLITATGQRVTLRCSPRSGDLSVYWYQQSLDQGLQFLIQYYNGEERAKGNILERFSAQQFPDLHSELNLSSLELGDSALYFCASSVGWGQRNTEAFFGQGTRLTVV.

V and J are TRBV27 and TRBJ2-5; 8 positions agree with TRBD1. The assigned J gene may be wrong: the sequence end matches TRBJ2-7 better. CDR1 and CDR2 from the germline V gene are MNHEY and SMNVEV (reference sequence). The CDR3 extends over 12 amino acids. CDR3 sequence reads: CASRTGLSEQYF. The CDR3 bases are TGTGCCAGCCGGACAGGGTTAAGCGAGCAGTACTTC.

The V and J genes are TRBV6-4 and TRBJ2-7; D is undetermined. Germline CDR1 MRHNA, CDR2 SNTAGT. Between the trimmed V and J ends, which lost 0 bases and 5 bases, there was a span of 14 bases. This CDR3 spans 15 amino acids. This chain's CDR3 is CASSDSKYPRDEQYF. The CDR3 nucleotides read TGTGCCAGCAGTGACTCTAAATACCCACGGGACGAGCAGTACTTC.

The chain is built from TRBV6-1 and TRBJ1-1; tentatively, D is TRBD1 (5 bases). Trimming left V 6 bases short and J 5 bases short, with 19 bases between. The CDR3 covers 15 residues. Germline V CDR1 and CDR2: MNHNS, SASEGT. The CDR3 region is CASSDSWAGRTEAFF. The CDR3, as DNA: TGTGCCAGCAGCGACAGTTGGGCAGGACGAACTGAAGCTTTCTTT.

The table lists this clone with a few counts. The DNA for the CDR3 is TGTGCCAGCAGTTTATTACTAGCGGGAGGCTCCAGCAATGAGCAGTTCTTC. Protein sequence: CASSLLLAGGSSNEQFF. The chain recombines TRBV27 with TRBJ2-1, with 12 nucleotides matching TRBD2. V lost 1 base, J lost 6 bases, and 7 bases stayed unmatched. CDR3 length: 17 amino acids. The germline V gene has CDR1 MNHEY and CDR2 SMNVEV (reference sequence).

The J gene is TRBJ1-5, the V gene TRBV27; 9 bases are a match to TRBD1. The CDR3 spans 14 residues. Trimming removed 6 bases from V and 7 bases from J; junction bases left unmatched: 7. The germline CDR1 and CDR2 sequences are MNHEY and SMNVEV (reference sequence). The CDR3 here is CASRTGGSGQPQHF. DNA of the CDR3: TGTGCCAGCAGGACAGGGGGTTCTGGGCAGCCCCAGCATTTT.

The genes are TRBV6-6 and TRBJ2-1, with D hard to call. CDR3 size: 12 residues. In germline, CDR1 is MNHNY, CDR2 SVGAGI (reference sequence). Between the trimmed V and J ends, which lost 6 bases and 9 bases, there was a span of 12 bases. The CDR3: CASSPTESEQFF. The CDR3 DNA reads as TGTGCCAGCAGCCCTACAGAATCTGAGCAGTTCTTC.

The chain has TRBV6-5 and TRBJ2-7, with D perhaps matching TRBD1 (6 bases). V lost 4 bases to trimming and J lost 3 bases, with 7 bases between them. CDR3 length: 12 amino acids. Germline CDR1 reads MNHEY; CDR2 reads SVGAGI. For the CDR3, the DNA is TGTGCCAGCAGTTCGGACAGCTACGAGCAGTACTTC. Protein product: CASSSDSYEQYF.

V is TRBV9 and J is TRBJ2-2; 7 positions match TRBD2. CDR1 is SGDLS and CDR2 is YYNGEE in the germline V gene. V lost 4 bases and J lost 1; bases outside the gene matches: 4. The CDR3 runs to 15 residues. CDR3: CASSFTSVNTGELFF. In DNA, the CDR3 is TGTGCCAGCAGCTTCACTAGCGTGAACACCGGGGAGCTGTTTTTT.

The rearrangement uses TRBV27 and TRBJ2-1, with a weak D call TRBD2 (5 bases). The CDR3 loop spans 12 amino acids. Looked up from germline, CDR1 is MNHEY and CDR2 is SMNVEV (reference sequence). V was pared by 2 bases and J by 10 bases, with 9 bases between. CDR3 protein: CASSLGRGEQFF. The CDR3 DNA follows: TGTGCCAGCAGTTTAGGGAGAGGGGAGCAGTTCTTC.

Regarding this clone: Other DNA sequences in this specimen translate into the identical CDR3. This rearrangement joins TRBV4-1 to TRBJ2-6; D is unresolved. The germline V gene has CDR1 MGHRA and CDR2 YSYEKL. V was pared by 1 base and J by 3 bases, with 4 bases between. The CDR3 contains 14 residues. Written as DNA, the CDR3 is TGCGCCAGCAGCCAAGTTGGTGGGGCCAACGTCCTGACTTTC. The encoded protein is CASSQVGGANVLTF.

This clone came up once. The chain combines TRBV5-4 with TRBJ2-1; 7 positions match TRBD2. V was pared by 5 bases and J by 8 bases, with 16 bases of the junction left unmatched. The CDR3 has 16 amino acids. Germline V gene lookup returns CDR1 SGHNT and CDR2 YYREEE (reference sequence). The CDR3 DNA reads TGTGCCAGCAGTAATGGCGGGGAGGGCCTACTCGATGAGCAGTTCTTC. Residues: CASSNGGEGLLDEQFF.

CDR3 region: CASFGAGNTIYF. CDR3 nucleotide sequence: TGTGCCAGCTTTGGGGCCGGAAACACCATATATTTT. The chain employs TRBV7-9 and TRBJ1-3, with D perhaps TRBD1 (5 bases). With 8 bases removed from V and 4 bases from J, the gap between germline ends came to 9 bases. CDR1 SEHNR and CDR2 FQNEAQ come from the germline V gene (reference sequence). The CDR3 runs to 12 residues.

The genes are TRBV16 and TRBJ1-2; D is unresolved. This CDR3 region has 13 residues. Trimming stripped 0 bases from V and 2 bases from J, with 4 bases between. The germline CDR1 and CDR2 sequences are KGHSY and FQNENV. The CDR3 region has the DNA TGTGCCAGCAGCCAATCAACGAACTATGGCTACACCTTC. Amino acids: CASSQSTNYGYTF.

This clone was seen only once. The chain is built from TRBV12-1 and TRBJ1-2; the table's D call TRBD1 went unverified against the DNA. TRBV12-1 is a pseudogene. The CDR3 is 15 amino acids. CDR3 sequence: CASSSERTGSHGYTF. CDR3 nucleotide sequence: TGTGCCAGCAGCTCGGAGCGGACAGGGTCTCATGGCTACACCTTC.

As regards this clone: This specimen includes other DNA sequences encoding the same CDR3. The V call is TRBV28, the J call TRBJ1-5, with D unresolved. Germline V lookup: CDR1 MDHEN, CDR2 SYDVKM. V was trimmed by 2 bases and J by 2 bases, leaving 7 bases between them. The CDR3 runs 14 residues. CDR3 region: CASSLRTGNQPQHF. DNA for the CDR3: TGTGCCAGCAGTTTACGGACGGGCAATCAGCCCCAGCATTTT.

As to this clone: This specimen includes other DNA sequences encoding the same CDR3. This chain connects TRBV19 to TRBJ2-7, with 12 bases matching TRBD2. V was pared by 3 bases and J by 1 base, with 1 base of the junction left unmatched. The CDR3 totals 15 residues. Per germline, CDR1 LNHDA and CDR2 SQIVND (reference sequence). DNA of the CDR3: TGTGCCAGTAGTATTGGGACTAGCGGGTCCTACGAGCAGTACTTC. It codes for CASSIGTSGSYEQYF. Full variable domain (rest looked up from reference TRBV19 and TRBJ2-7): DGGITQSPKYLFRKEGQNVTLSCEQNLNHDAMYWYRQDPGQGLRLIYYSQIVNDFQKGDIAEGYSVSREKKESFPLTVTSAQKNPTAFYLCASSIGTSGSYEQYFGPGTRLTVT.

This clone has a single count. V usage is TRBV11-2 and J usage is TRBJ1-5; D uncertain. V shed 4 bases and J shed 4 bases, with 8 bases lying between them. CDR3 length: 13 amino acids. Germline CDR1 reads SGHAT; CDR2 reads FQNNGV. The CDR3 reads CASSYSENQPQHF. The CDR3, as DNA: TGTGCCAGCAGCTACAGTGAGAATCAGCCCCAGCATTTT.